A single sample gave rise to the 21 T cell receptor beta chains below, sequenced in a study of OX40 agonist ivuxolimab in advanced cancers. TCRdb keeps only in-frame clones here, not all; method: immunoSEQ multiplex PCR. The repertoire holds 50,000 to 70,000 clones, with around four fifths as singletons. Sequencing was performed on CD4+ or CD8+ T cells sorted from blood, taken in a trial of the OX40 agonist ivuxolimab. The receptors stem from an adult with an advanced solid tumor such as melanoma, head and neck, liver or kidney cancer.

This clone was picked up one time. The chain links TRBV19 to TRBJ1-5, with D possibly TRBD1 on 6 matching bases. The CDR3 is 17 residues long. Germline-derived CDR1 and CDR2 are LNHDA and SQIVND (reference sequence). The V and J ends lost 2 bases and 4 bases respectively, with 18 bases between them. CDR3 amino acids: CASSIPPGASGNQPQHF. The CDR3 DNA follows: TGTGCCAGTAGTATACCCCCAGGGGCGTCTGGTAATCAGCCCCAGCATTTT.

This clone has only a few counts. The rearrangement uses TRBV18 and TRBJ2-5; unclear D gene. The germline V gene has CDR1 KGHSH and CDR2 LQKENI. Trimming took off 3 bases at V and 1 base at J, with 9 bases between the two ends. The CDR3 sequence is 14 residues long. The chain's CDR3 is CASSPSTVQETQYF. The DNA of the CDR3 is TGTGCCAGCTCACCCAGCACGGTCCAAGAGACCCAGTACTTC.

The CDR3 loop reads CASSLIAESYNEQFF. CDR3 coding DNA: TGTGCCAGCAGCTTAATAGCGGAATCCTACAATGAGCAGTTCTTC. The V call is TRBV7-6, the J call TRBJ2-1; TRBD2 is a possible D gene (6 bases). Germline values: CDR1 SGHVS, CDR2 FNYEAQ. The CDR3 loop spans 15 amino acids. V lost 2 bases to trimming and J lost 1 base, with 9 bases between them.

The genes are TRBV7-5 and TRBJ2-7; TRBD1 reflects the table's D call only, with no check against the DNA. TRBV7-5 is listed as a pseudogene. The CDR3 covers 15 residues. DNA for the CDR3: TGTGCCAGAGGACCGATGGGACAGGCCTCCTACGAGCAGTACTTC. It codes for CARGPMGQASYEQYF.

The genes are TRBV6-6 and TRBJ1-4, with D maybe TRBD1 (6 bases). Germline lookup yields CDR1 MNHNY and CDR2 SVGAGI (reference sequence). The CDR3 sequence is 12 residues long. With 7 bases removed from V and 8 bases from J, the gap between germline ends came to 11 bases. The CDR3 spells CASTARGEKLFF. In nucleotides, the CDR3 is TGTGCCAGCACTGCAAGGGGGGAAAAACTGTTTTTT.

The rearrangement uses TRBV7-2 and TRBJ2-3, with 11 positions matching TRBD2. CDR3 length equals 16 residues. Germline trimming cut 1 base from V and 2 bases from J; bases unmatched to any gene: 2. Germline V lookup: CDR1 SGHTA, CDR2 FQGNSA. The CDR3, as DNA: TGTGCCAGCAGCTTAGGACTAGCGGGGAACACAGATACGCAGTATTTT. It codes for CASSLGLAGNTDTQYF.

This chain connects TRBV6-5 to TRBJ1-1; no firm D call. Germline-derived CDR1 and CDR2 are MNHEY and SVGAGI. The V and J ends lost 5 bases and 1 base respectively, with 5 bases between them. This CDR3 comprises 12 residues. The CDR3 region has the DNA TGTGCCAGCAGTCAGACGAACACTGAAGCTTTCTTT. Its translation: CASSQTNTEAFF.

The genes are TRBV5-5 and TRBJ1-1, with D perhaps matching TRBD1 (5 bases). The CDR3 has 13 residues. From germline, CDR1 is SGHKS and CDR2 YYEKEE (reference sequence). The V end lost 6 bases, the J end lost 3 bases, and 12 bases lay between the germline ends. The CDR3 bases are TGTGCCAGCACCCCGGGACGGGACACTGAAGCTTTCTTT. Translated: CASTPGRDTEAFF.

The chain links TRBV13 to TRBJ1-2; no definite D call. Germline V lookup: CDR1 PRHDT, CDR2 FYEKMQ (reference sequence). V was shortened by 4 bases and J by 8 bases, with 14 bases between the two germline ends. The CDR3 has 13 residues. CDR3 bases: TGTGCCAGCAGCTGGGAGGGAGAGCGGGGCTACACCTTC. As protein: CASSWEGERGYTF.

The V gene is TRBV2, the J gene TRBJ1-1; 7 positions match TRBD1. The CDR3 totals 14 residues. Germline V gene sequence: CDR1 SNHLY, CDR2 FYNNEI. V trimming: 4 bases; J trimming: 0 bases; junction bases outside the gene matches: 2. The CDR3 here is CASSVTGLNTEAFF. DNA of the CDR3: TGTGCCAGCAGTGTGACAGGGTTGAACACTGAAGCTTTCTTT.

The chain recombines TRBV5-4 with TRBJ2-3; D is unclear. The CDR3 covers 14 residues. Looked up from germline, CDR1 is SGHNT and CDR2 is YYREEE (reference sequence). Trimming pared 2 bases from V and 6 bases from J, leaving 13 bases between. The CDR3 DNA reads as TGTGCCAGCAGCTTACTTACGGGTAGGGATACGCAGTATTTT. Encoded protein: CASSLLTGRDTQYF.

This chain links TRBV7-9 with TRBJ2-1; tentatively, D is TRBD1 (6 bases). The V gene's germline CDR1 is SEHNR and CDR2 FQNEAQ (reference sequence). CDR3 size: 15 residues. V lost 5 bases, J lost 3 bases, and 14 bases lay in between. The CDR3 here is CASSHDTGIYNEQFF. As DNA, the CDR3 is TGTGCCAGCAGCCACGATACAGGGATCTACAATGAGCAGTTCTTC.

This rearrangement joins TRBV4-1 to TRBJ2-3; TRBD1 aligns across 7 bases. There are 15 residues in the CDR3. The germline V gene has CDR1 MGHRA and CDR2 YSYEKL. V gave up 4 bases and J gave up 2 bases; unmatched junction bases: 6. Here the CDR3 reads CASSLGQPITDTQYF. The CDR3 coding sequence is TGCGCCAGCAGCCTGGGACAGCCCATCACAGATACGCAGTATTTT.

V and J are TRBV5-1 and TRBJ1-1, with D perhaps matching TRBD1 (6 bases). CDR3 length: 13 amino acids. Per germline, CDR1 SGHRS and CDR2 YFSETQ. Trimming took 2 bases from V and 10 from J, leaving 15 bases between them. In DNA form, the CDR3 reads TGCGCCAGCAGCTTCCGGACAGTCGGGGGAGCTTTCTTT. Protein: CASSFRTVGGAFF.

The chain is built from TRBV7-9 and TRBJ2-3; D not certain. The CDR3 length is 11 residues. Germline assignment: CDR1 SEHNR and CDR2 FQNEAQ (reference sequence). Trimming left V 3 bases short and J 6 bases short, with 4 bases between. CDR3 sequence reads: CASSLMDTQYF. For the CDR3, the DNA is TGTGCCAGCAGCTTGATGGATACGCAGTATTTT.

The rearrangement joins TRBV6-5 to TRBJ1-1; TRBD1 is a possible D gene (6 bases). The CDR3 loop spans 14 amino acids. Trimming took off 11 bases at V and 1 base at J, with 17 bases between the two ends. CDR1 is MNHEY and CDR2 is SVGAGI in the germline V gene. The CDR3: CAPGRGRTNTEAFF. CDR3 nucleotides: TGTGCCCCAGGGCGGGGGCGAACGAACACTGAAGCTTTCTTT.

The chain uses TRBV9 and TRBJ2-2; D is uncertain. The CDR3 is 16 amino acids. With 1 base removed from V and 1 base from J, the gap between germline ends came to 11 bases. In germline, CDR1 is SGDLS, CDR2 YYNGEE. The CDR3: CASSVHGAENTGELFF. The CDR3 region has the DNA TGTGCCAGCAGCGTACATGGCGCAGAGAACACCGGGGAGCTGTTTTTT.

V is TRBV27 and J is TRBJ1-1; 7 bases are a match to TRBD1. The J segment lost 5 bases and the V segment lost 5 bases, leaving 5 bases of the junction unmatched. Per germline, CDR1 MNHEY and CDR2 SMNVEV (reference sequence). The CDR3 length is 13 residues. This CDR3 is CASSDREGTEAFF. The CDR3 DNA reads TGTGCCAGCAGTGACAGGGAGGGAACTGAAGCTTTCTTT.

This clone was observed a single time. The junction does not match germline at one end; this may be a read error. Other DNA sequences from this sample encode an identical CDR3 as well. The V gene is TRBV2, the J gene TRBJ2-5, with 7 positions matching TRBD2. The CDR3 is 13 amino acids. Per the germline V gene, CDR1 is SNHLY and CDR2 is FYNNEI. The CDR3 DNA follows: TGTGCCACCAGTACTGAGCGGGACGGGACCCAGTACTTC. This codes for CATSTERDGTQYF. Combining the CDR3 with reference TRBV2 and TRBJ2-5 gives the whole variable domain EPEVTQTPSHQVTQMGQEVILRCVPISNHLYFYWYRQILGQKVEFLVSFYNNEISEKSEIFDDQFSVERPDGSNFTLKIRSTKLEDSAMYFCATSTERDGTQYFGPGTRLLVL.

The chain couples TRBV5-1 to TRBJ2-3; D assignment may be TRBD1 or TRBD2 (5 bases each). The CDR3 runs 18 residues. V lost 3 bases to trimming and J lost 0 bases, with 20 bases between them. The germline CDR1 and CDR2 sequences are SGHRS and YFSETQ. The CDR3 DNA reads TGCGCCAGCAGCTCGAGAAAGCTTGGGACCGCTAGCACAGATACGCAGTATTTT. This translates into CASSSRKLGTASTDTQYF.

The V and J genes are TRBV18 and TRBJ2-1, with D perhaps being TRBD1 or TRBD2 (6 bases each). Trimming took 3 bases from V and 3 from J, leaving 12 bases between them. Germline lookup yields CDR1 KGHSH and CDR2 LQKENI. There are 15 residues in the CDR3. Written as DNA, the CDR3 is TGTGCCAGCTCACCGGTAGGGGGGAACTACAATGAGCAGTTCTTC. This codes for CASSPVGGNYNEQFF.